This TCR beta chain was obtained from a study of cytomegalovirus exposure and HLA in healthy donors. As concerns this clone: As yet, its antigen is unknown.

Both 60 Vbeta primers and 13 Jbeta primers went into the PCR. The data were produced by immunoSEQ multiplex PCR, yet TCRdb's version contains in-frame clones alone and is incomplete. This sample has more than 150,000 clones, with over 65% found just once. General study results and limits: Later analysis identified several of the most significant clusters that appeared linked to common viral pathogens. TCR beta chains associated with HLA were, in a later analysis, more clonally expanded than equally common others. Fewer N-insertions (relative to the roughly 670-donor mean) were reportedly seen in an Asian-associated ancestry cluster in a later analysis.

CDR3 length equals 18 residues. Germline-derived CDR1 and CDR2 are SGHRS and YFSETQ. With V trimmed by 0 bases and J by 0 bases, 6 bases remained unmatched. This sequence was found in a man aged 18 to 29 in good health and CMV-seronegative. The chain combines TRBV5-1 with TRBJ2-6; 7 bases align to TRBD2. Sequencing input: PBMCs. For the CDR3, the DNA is TGCGCCAGCAGCTTGGGGGGAGGGTCGCGCTCTGGGGCCAACGTCCTGACTTTC. It specifies CASSLGGGSRSGANVLTF.